This TCR beta chain derives from a study of blood T cell repertoires in COVID-19. Trimming pared 2 bases from V and 1 base from J, leaving 8 bases between. This CDR3 region has 14 residues. Per germline, CDR1 MNHEY and CDR2 SVGAGI. Method: immunoSEQ multiplex PCR; TCRdb's copy keeps in-frame clones and lacks some. The sample includes some 97,000 clones, around four fifths seen only once; the top ten take roughly a third. This chain connects TRBV6-5 to TRBJ1-2, with no clear D. Sequencing used peripheral blood. The sequence derives from a man in his sixties or seventies with active or convalescent COVID-19. The CDR3 sequence is CASSYHGGNYGYTF. The CDR3 region has the DNA TGTGCCAGCAGTTACCATGGAGGTAACTATGGCTACACCTTC.